The T cell receptor (beta chain) under discussion was sequenced for a study of T cells in Graves' hyperthyroidism and ophthalmopathy. Patients were aged 18 to 65, had disease duration under 2 months, and had newly diagnosed hyperthyroidism. PBMCs came from 8.5 to 10 ml fresh peripheral blood. Amplification of TCR beta CDR3 regions used RNA as the template. First-round RT-PCR of the TCR CDR3 relied on the HTBI primer set. TCRdb re-derived calls from the multiplex PCR reads in MiXCR, one entry per CDR3 protein. The data contain approximately 430,000 distinct CDR3 sequences, approximately 14% of them singletons. There are 14 residues in the CDR3. The V and J ends lost 6 bases and 4 bases respectively, with 13 bases between them.

The V and J genes are TRBV12-3 or TRBV12-4 and TRBJ2-1; D is perhaps TRBD1 (5 bases). The sequenced sample was blood. This clonotype originated in a woman aged 18 to 35 with Graves' hyperthyroidism. In DNA form, the CDR3 reads TGTGCCAGCAGAGGGCTAAGGGGTTACAATGAGCAGTTCTTC. Translated: CASRGLRGYNEQFF.